The 3 T cell receptor beta chains reported below all come from one sample, sequenced in a study of OX40 agonist ivuxolimab in advanced cancers. Assay: immunoSEQ multiplex PCR; the TCRdb copy retains only in-frame clones and omits some. The table shows tens of thousands of clones, with around 90% occurring only once. Source: CD4+ or CD8+ T cells sorted from blood, taken in a trial of the OX40 agonist ivuxolimab. All receptors come from an adult with an advanced solid tumor such as melanoma, head and neck, liver or kidney cancer.

The CDR3 here is CASSLRDRYGETQYF. The CDR3 DNA reads TGTGCCAGCAGCCTCCGGGACAGATACGGGGAGACCCAGTACTTC. The rearrangement uses TRBV9 and TRBJ2-5; 7 nucleotides agree with TRBD1. The CDR3 loop spans 15 amino acids. The junction had 11 bases not matched to a gene; V was cut back by 4 bases and J by 5 bases. CDR1 SGDLS and CDR2 YYNGEE come from the germline V gene. The complete variable domain, with remaining parts taken from reference TRBV9 and TRBJ2-5, reads DSGVTQTPKHLITATGQRVTLRCSPRSGDLSVYWYQQSLDQGLQFLIQYYNGEERAKGNILERFSAQQFPDLHSELNLSSLELGDSALYFCASSLRDRYGETQYFGPGTRLLVL.

The genes are TRBV5-1 and TRBJ2-5, with 13 nucleotides matching TRBD2. The J segment lost 7 bases and the V segment lost 4 bases, leaving 10 bases of the junction unmatched. The germline CDR1 and CDR2 sequences are SGHRS and YFSETQ. CDR3 length: 16 residues. This chain's CDR3 is CASSQVLAGGPGTQYF. The CDR3 DNA reads as TGCGCCAGCAGCCAAGTACTAGCGGGGGGGCCGGGGACCCAGTACTTC. Using reference TRBV5-1 and TRBJ2-5 for the parts outside the CDR3, the full variable domain is KAGVTQTPRYLIKTRGQQVTLSCSPISGHRSVSWYQQTPGQGLQFLFEYFSETQRNKGNFPGRFSGRQFSNSRSEMNVSTLELGDSALYLCASSQVLAGGPGTQYFGPGTRLLVL.

The V and J genes are TRBV9 and TRBJ2-3; TRBD2 matches at 9 bases. The V and J ends lost 0 bases and 2 bases, in that order; junction bases with no gene match: 7. Germline loops: CDR1 SGDLS, CDR2 YYNGEE. The CDR3 sequence is 17 residues long. CDR3 sequence (DNA): TGTGCCAGCAGCGTAGAATGGCGGGGGGGCAACACAGATACGCAGTATTTT. Protein sequence: CASSVEWRGGNTDTQYF.